These 27 T cell receptor beta chains were sequenced from one sample in a study of identical twins. TCRdb re-called the 5' RACE reads through MiXCR, storing one row per CDR3 protein. The sample has 750,000 to 950,000 distinct CDR3 sequences; about 12% are singletons. These same records also appear under a second study, on yellow fever vaccine responses in identical twins.

The specimen was PBMCs. All receptors derive from a woman between 18 and 29 years old in good health.

This clonotype was recorded at least ten times. V usage is TRBV6-1 and J usage is TRBJ1-2; no reliable D call. Trimming stripped 0 bases from V and 2 bases from J, with 7 bases between. Germline V CDR1 and CDR2: MNHNS, SASEGT. The CDR3 is 14 amino acids. The CDR3 DNA reads TGTGCCAGCAGTGAAGCTCCGGGCAACTATGGCTACACCTTC. This translates into CASSEAPGNYGYTF.

This clonotype was recorded many times. The chain recombines TRBV7-9 with TRBJ1-2; 7 positions match TRBD1. The V segment lost 6 bases and the J segment 0 bases; nucleotides outside the gene matches: 4. The germline V gene encodes CDR1 SEHNR and CDR2 FQNEAQ (reference sequence). The CDR3 sequence is 14 residues long. CDR3 nucleotides: TGTGCCAGCAGGGACAGGCGCTCTAACTATGGCTACACCTTC. Translating gives CASRDRRSNYGYTF.

The chain recombines TRBV5-6 with TRBJ2-5; D may match TRBD1 or TRBD2 (5 bases each). The CDR3 extends over 16 amino acids. Trimming cost V 3 bases and J 5 bases, with 20 bases left between them. CDR1 and CDR2 from the germline V gene are SGHDT and YYEEEE. The CDR3 sequence is CASSSQPGFGDETQYF. CDR3 DNA sequence: TGTGCCAGCAGCTCTCAACCGGGGTTTGGGGACGAGACCCAGTACTTC.

V gene TRBV19 combines with J gene TRBJ2-2, with D hard to call. V lost 3 bases, J lost 6 bases, and 14 bases lay in between. Germline CDR1 and CDR2: LNHDA and SQIVND (reference sequence). The CDR3 spans 15 residues. The CDR3 reads CASSIGQALAGELFF. The DNA of the CDR3 is TGTGCCAGTAGTATCGGTCAGGCCCTCGCCGGGGAGCTGTTTTTT. The whole variable domain, filled in from reference TRBV19 and TRBJ2-2, reads DGGITQSPKYLFRKEGQNVTLSCEQNLNHDAMYWYRQDPGQGLRLIYYSQIVNDFQKGDIAEGYSVSREKKESFPLTVTSAQKNPTAFYLCASSIGQALAGELFFGEGSRLTVL.

V usage is TRBV28 and J usage is TRBJ2-1; TRBD2 agrees at 7 bases. After removal of 3 bases from V and 7 bases from J, the junction contained 6 bases not matched to a gene. The germline V gene has CDR1 MDHEN and CDR2 SYDVKM. The CDR3 covers 14 residues. CDR3 protein: CASSFGGSNNEQFF. DNA of the CDR3: TGTGCCAGCAGTTTCGGCGGGAGTAATAATGAGCAGTTCTTC.

This clonotype was seen a few times. The genes are TRBV15 and TRBJ1-5; TRBD1 might be the D (6 bases). The CDR3 covers 15 residues. CDR1 is LNHNV and CDR2 is YYDKDF in the germline V gene (reference sequence). Between the trimmed V and J ends, which lost 1 base and 4 bases, there was a span of 11 bases. Here the CDR3 DNA reads TGTGCCACCAGCAGAGCATCAGGGGAGAATCAGCCCCAGCATTTT. It yields the protein CATSRASGENQPQHF. The full variable domain, completed using reference TRBV15 and TRBJ1-5, is DAMVIQNPRYQVTQFGKPVTLSCSQTLNHNVMYWYQQKSSQAPKLLFHYYDKDFNNEADTPDNFQSRRPNTSFCFLDIRSPGLGDTAMYLCATSRASGENQPQHFGDGTRLSIL.

This clonotype was detected a few times. V usage is TRBV29-1 and J usage is TRBJ1-1; a possible D gene is TRBD1 (6 bases). Per the germline V gene, CDR1 is SQVTM and CDR2 is ANQGSEA. The CDR3 has 13 residues. Between the trimmed V and J ends, which lost 5 bases and 2 bases, there was a span of 12 bases. CDR3 in DNA: TGCAGCGTTAGACCAGGGGCTAACACTGAAGCTTTCTTT. Translating gives CSVRPGANTEAFF.

This clonotype was observed at least ten times. V is TRBV5-1 and J is TRBJ1-1; 9 bases align to TRBD1. V lost 0 bases to trimming and J lost 5 bases; unmatched junction nucleotides: 11. The CDR3 is 17 residues long. CDR1 and CDR2 (germline): SGHRS, YFSETQ. The CDR3 DNA reads as TGCGCCAGCAGCTTGGTCATGGGACAGGGCAGGGGGACTGAAGCTTTCTTT. Protein: CASSLVMGQGRGTEAFF.

This clonotype was seen more than once but under ten times. V is TRBV29-1 and J is TRBJ2-1; 8 nucleotides line up with TRBD2. Germline V gives CDR1 SQVTM, CDR2 ANQGSEA. The CDR3 consists of 12 residues. Unmatched junction bases numbered 6, after V lost 7 bases and J lost 7 bases. CDR3 sequence: CSATSGGNEQFF. CDR3 sequence (DNA): TGCAGCGCCACTTCGGGGGGGAATGAGCAGTTCTTC.

This clonotype has only a few counts. The V call is TRBV7-6, the J call TRBJ2-1, with D perhaps TRBD1 (6 bases). Germline assignment: CDR1 SGHVS and CDR2 FNYEAQ. This CDR3 is built from 17 residues. The ends were cut back, 1 base at V and 9 bases at J, with 22 bases in the middle. The CDR3 loop reads CASSLGFQGLGFGEQFF. Written as DNA, the CDR3 is TGTGCCAGCAGCTTAGGGTTTCAGGGGTTGGGGTTTGGTGAGCAGTTCTTC.

The chain employs TRBV29-1 and TRBJ1-1; possible D gene TRBD1, 5 bases. The ends were cut back, 7 bases at V and 0 bases at J, with 12 bases in the middle. This CDR3 is built from 13 residues. Germline V gives CDR1 SQVTM, CDR2 ANQGSEA. The CDR3 sequence is CSALRGMNTEAFF. Written as DNA, the CDR3 is TGCAGCGCCCTTCGGGGGATGAACACTGAAGCTTTCTTT.

This clonotype was counted at least ten times. This sequence joins TRBV12-3 or TRBV12-4 and TRBJ2-1, with D perhaps matching TRBD2 (5 bases). The ends were cut back, 6 bases at V and 6 bases at J, with 12 bases in the middle. There are 13 residues in the CDR3. CDR3 amino acids: CASSLSEVNEQFF. Here the CDR3 DNA reads TGTGCCAGCAGCCTTAGCGAGGTCAATGAGCAGTTCTTC.

A few counts support this clonotype. The chain has TRBV3-1 and TRBJ2-2; no definite D call. From germline, CDR1 is LGHDT and CDR2 YNNKEL (reference sequence). The CDR3 consists of 16 residues. V was clipped by 4 bases and J by 1 base, with 13 bases between them. The CDR3 sequence is CASSPLAERNTGELFF. The CDR3 DNA reads TGTGCCAGCAGCCCTTTGGCGGAGCGGAACACCGGGGAGCTGTTTTTT.

This clonotype was found many times. The V call is TRBV29-1, the J call TRBJ1-4, with a tentative D call TRBD1 (6 bases). V was trimmed by 7 bases and J by 5 bases, leaving 14 bases between them. CDR3 length: 13 amino acids. Germline V gene lookup returns CDR1 SQVTM and CDR2 ANQGSEA. As DNA, the CDR3 is TGCAGCGGCTCGGGGGGGACAAATGAAAAACTGTTTTTT. Protein: CSGSGGTNEKLFF.

This clonotype has just a few counts. J is TRBJ2-7 and V is TRBV5-1, with TRBD1 identical over 11 bases. The CDR3 has 16 residues. Germline V gene lookup returns CDR1 SGHRS and CDR2 YFSETQ. The trim removed 5 bases at V and 7 bases at J, leaving 14 bases unmatched. The CDR3 reads CASSFSYGQGAEEQYV. The CDR3 region has the DNA TGCGCCAGCAGTTTTTCATATGGACAGGGGGCGGAAGAGCAGTACGTC.

The CDR3 DNA reads as TGCAGTGCCAAGGGACAGGGCTCTGGGGCCAACGTCCTGACTTTC. This gives the protein CSAKGQGSGANVLTF. The chain uses TRBV20-1 and TRBJ2-6, with 9 positions matching TRBD1. V lost 6 bases to trimming and J lost 0 bases; unmatched junction nucleotides: 3. The germline V gene has CDR1 DFQATT and CDR2 SNEGSKA (reference sequence). This CDR3 comprises 15 residues.

This clonotype was counted between two and nine times. This chain links TRBV19 with TRBJ1-2; D is unclear. Germline CDR1 LNHDA, CDR2 SQIVND (reference sequence). The V gene lost 1 base and the J gene lost 8 bases, with 8 bases spanning the gap. The CDR3 loop spans 12 amino acids. The CDR3 bases are TGTGCCAGTAGTATAGGCGACGGGGGCTACACCTTC. As protein: CASSIGDGGYTF. Filled out from reference TRBV19 and TRBJ1-2, the complete variable domain reads DGGITQSPKYLFRKEGQNVTLSCEQNLNHDAMYWYRQDPGQGLRLIYYSQIVNDFQKGDIAEGYSVSREKKESFPLTVTSAQKNPTAFYLCASSIGDGGYTFGSGTRLTVV.

The chain employs TRBV7-6 and TRBJ1-6; D is possibly TRBD1 (5 bases). V lost 0 bases and J 7 bases, leaving 13 bases between the germline ends. This CDR3 region has 16 residues. From germline, CDR1 is SGHVS and CDR2 FNYEAQ. The CDR3 bases are TGTGCCAGCAGCTTAGCGGCCAGGGCACTAAATTCACCCCTCCACTTT. Translating it yields CASSLAARALNSPLHF.

This clonotype was seen more than once but under ten times. The chain couples TRBV6-1 to TRBJ2-1, with a weak D call TRBD1 (6 bases). This CDR3 has 17 amino acids. V shed 0 bases and J shed 10 bases, with 22 bases lying between them. Germline V gene sequence: CDR1 MNHNS, CDR2 SASEGT. CDR3 nucleotides: TGTGCCAGCAGTGAAGCACGGTCCGGGACACCCTGGGGCGAGCAGTTCTTC. Its translation is CASSEARSGTPWGEQFF.

This clonotype was found many times. This chain connects TRBV10-3 to TRBJ1-2, with D possibly being TRBD1 (6 bases). Trimming took 6 bases from V and 6 from J, leaving 17 bases between them. CDR3 length: 14 amino acids. The germline gives CDR1 ENHRY, CDR2 SYGVKD. CDR3 DNA: TGTGCCATCAGACCCGGGCAGGGGAAGGATGGCTACACCTTC. Translating gives CAIRPGQGKDGYTF.

The chain has TRBV11-1 and TRBJ2-3, with D possibly called TRBD1 or TRBD2 (5 bases each). Trimming cost V 4 bases and J 5 bases, with 22 bases left between them. Per the germline V gene, CDR1 is SGHAT and CDR2 is FQDESV (reference sequence). The length of the CDR3 is 17 residues. Here the CDR3 reads CASSSGRLPSILDTQYF. DNA of the CDR3: TGTGCCAGCAGCTCGGGGCGACTACCCTCCATTCTAGATACGCAGTATTTT.

The chain links TRBV14 to TRBJ2-1; tentative D call: TRBD2 (7 bases). The ends were cut back, 1 base at V and 4 bases at J, with 20 bases in the middle. The CDR3 consists of 18 residues. Germline CDR1 reads SGHDN; CDR2 reads FVKESK. In DNA, the CDR3 is TGTGCCAGCAGCCAAGGCAAACCGGGGGGCGCACGATACAATGAGCAGTTCTTC. It translates to CASSQGKPGGARYNEQFF.

The chain is built from TRBV3-1 and TRBJ2-1; 7 bases align to TRBD2. CDR3 length: 19 residues. In germline, CDR1 is LGHDT, CDR2 YNNKEL (reference sequence). V trimming: 1 base; J trimming: 8 bases; junction bases outside the gene matches: 20. As DNA, the CDR3 is TGTGCCAGCAGCCAAGTTACCCGGGCGGGGGTAGTCTCCACCTATGAGCAGTTCTTC. This sequence encodes CASSQVTRAGVVSTYEQFF.

This clonotype has ten or more counts. V and J are TRBV29-1 and TRBJ2-1; 11 bases agree with TRBD2. Germline CDR1 is SQVTM and CDR2 is ANQGSEA. The CDR3 is 12 amino acids. Trimming took 3 bases from V and 15 from J; bases not matched to a gene: 7. The CDR3 spells CSVEASGRLGFF. The CDR3, as DNA: TGCAGCGTTGAGGCTAGCGGGAGGTTGGGGTTCTTC.

On this clonotype itself: The conserved closing phenylalanine or tryptophan is absent in this CDR3, likely reflecting a read error. This chain connects TRBV12-3 or TRBV12-4 to TRBJ2-3, with TRBD2 matching 13 bases. The V and J ends lost 6 bases and 2 bases, in that order; junction bases with no gene match: 5. The CDR3 contains 16 residues. CDR3: CASRLAGGPFTDTQYL. In DNA, the CDR3 is TGTGCCAGCAGACTAGCGGGAGGGCCGTTCACAGATACGCAGTATTTA.

The rearrangement uses TRBV15 and TRBJ2-7; D not certain. V lost 5 bases and J lost 6, with 20 bases in between. The germline V gene has CDR1 LNHNV and CDR2 YYDKDF (reference sequence). The CDR3 has 15 amino acids. The chain's CDR3 is CATSHLDILDPEQYF. CDR3 bases: TGTGCCACCAGCCACCTAGACATACTCGATCCCGAGCAGTACTTC. Supplemented by reference TRBV15 and TRBJ2-7, the full variable domain reads DAMVIQNPRYQVTQFGKPVTLSCSQTLNHNVMYWYQQKSSQAPKLLFHYYDKDFNNEADTPDNFQSRRPNTSFCFLDIRSPGLGDTAMYLCATSHLDILDPEQYFGPGTRLTVT.

The chain combines TRBV12-3 or TRBV12-4 with TRBJ2-3; possibly TRBD1 or TRBD2 for D (6 bases each). CDR3 length: 15 amino acids. Trimming left V 6 bases short and J 5 bases short, with 18 bases between. The CDR3 nucleotides read TGTGCCAGCAGGGTCCTAGGGGCGGGACAAGATACGCAGTATTTT. Translation: CASRVLGAGQDTQYF.